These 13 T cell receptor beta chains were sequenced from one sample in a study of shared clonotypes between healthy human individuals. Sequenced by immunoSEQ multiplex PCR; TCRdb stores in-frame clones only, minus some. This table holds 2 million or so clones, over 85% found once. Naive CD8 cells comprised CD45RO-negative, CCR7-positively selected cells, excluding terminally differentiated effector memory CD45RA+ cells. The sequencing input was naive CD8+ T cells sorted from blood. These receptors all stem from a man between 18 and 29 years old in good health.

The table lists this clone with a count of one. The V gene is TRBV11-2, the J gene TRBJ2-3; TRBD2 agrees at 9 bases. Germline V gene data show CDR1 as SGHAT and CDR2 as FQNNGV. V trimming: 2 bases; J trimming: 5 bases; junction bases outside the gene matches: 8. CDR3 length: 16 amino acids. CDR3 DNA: TGTGCCAGCAGCTTATATGGCGGGGGGGCGGTAGATACGCAGTATTTT. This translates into CASSLYGGGAVDTQYF. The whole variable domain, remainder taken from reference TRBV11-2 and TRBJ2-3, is EAGVAQSPRYKIIEKRQSVAFWCNPISGHATLYWYQQILGQGPKLLIQFQNNGVVDDSQLPKDRFSAERLKGVDSTLKIQPAKLEDSAVYLCASSLYGGGAVDTQYFGPGTRLTVL.

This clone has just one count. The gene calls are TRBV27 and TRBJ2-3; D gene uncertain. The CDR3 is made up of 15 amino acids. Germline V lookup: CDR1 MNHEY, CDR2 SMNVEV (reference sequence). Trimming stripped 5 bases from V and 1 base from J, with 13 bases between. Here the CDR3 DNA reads TGTGCCAGCAGTCTCGAGGTGAGCGGCACAGATACGCAGTATTTT. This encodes CASSLEVSGTDTQYF.

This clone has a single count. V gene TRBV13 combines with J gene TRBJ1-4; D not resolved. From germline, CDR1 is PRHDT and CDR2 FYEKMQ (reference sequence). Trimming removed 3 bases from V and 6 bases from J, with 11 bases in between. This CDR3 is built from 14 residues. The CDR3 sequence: CASSLRGGHEKLFF. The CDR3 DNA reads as TGTGCCAGCAGCTTGAGAGGAGGCCATGAAAAACTGTTTTTT.

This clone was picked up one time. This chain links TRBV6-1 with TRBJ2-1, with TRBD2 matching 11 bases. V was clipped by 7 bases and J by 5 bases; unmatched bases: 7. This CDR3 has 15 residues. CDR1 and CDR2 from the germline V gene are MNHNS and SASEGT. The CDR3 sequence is CASTRGTSGNNEQFF. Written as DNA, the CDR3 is TGTGCCAGCACCCGAGGGACTAGCGGAAACAATGAGCAGTTCTTC.

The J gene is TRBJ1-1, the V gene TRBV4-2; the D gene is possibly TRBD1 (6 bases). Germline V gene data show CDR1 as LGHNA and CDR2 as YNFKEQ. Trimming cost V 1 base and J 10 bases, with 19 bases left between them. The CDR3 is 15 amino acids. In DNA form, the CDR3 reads TGTGCCAGCAGCCAAGTCGATGAGCAGGGGTATGGAGCTTTCTTT. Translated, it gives CASSQVDEQGYGAFF.

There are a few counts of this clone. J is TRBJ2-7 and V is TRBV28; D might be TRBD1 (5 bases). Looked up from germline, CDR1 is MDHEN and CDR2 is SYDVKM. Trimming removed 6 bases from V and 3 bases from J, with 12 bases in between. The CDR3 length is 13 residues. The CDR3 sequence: CASSPGADYEQYF. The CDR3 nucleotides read TGTGCCAGCAGCCCTGGGGCGGACTACGAGCAGTACTTC.

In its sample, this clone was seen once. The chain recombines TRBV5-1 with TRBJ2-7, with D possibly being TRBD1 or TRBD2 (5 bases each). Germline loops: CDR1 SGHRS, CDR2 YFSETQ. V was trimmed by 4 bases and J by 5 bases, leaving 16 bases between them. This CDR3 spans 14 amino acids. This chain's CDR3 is CASSGPGSHHEQYF. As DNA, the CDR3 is TGCGCCAGCAGCGGTCCAGGGAGTCACCACGAGCAGTACTTC.

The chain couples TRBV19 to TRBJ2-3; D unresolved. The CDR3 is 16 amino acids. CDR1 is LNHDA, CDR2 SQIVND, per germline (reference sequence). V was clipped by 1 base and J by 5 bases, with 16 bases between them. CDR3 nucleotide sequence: TGTGCCAGTAGTATAGGCCCCTCTGGGCTGGAAGATACGCAGTATTTT. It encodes CASSIGPSGLEDTQYF.

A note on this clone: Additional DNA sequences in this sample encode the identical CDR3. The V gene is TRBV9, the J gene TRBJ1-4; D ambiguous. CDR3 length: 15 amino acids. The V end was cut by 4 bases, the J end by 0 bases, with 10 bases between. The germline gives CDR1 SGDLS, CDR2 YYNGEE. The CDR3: CASSPEGATNEKLFF. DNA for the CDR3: TGTGCCAGCAGCCCCGAGGGCGCAACTAATGAAAAACTGTTTTTT.

The CDR3 sequence is CASSDRGSGELFF. CDR3 bases: TGCGCCAGCAGTGACCGGGGATCCGGGGAGCTGTTTTTT. J is TRBJ2-2 and V is TRBV10-1, with D perhaps TRBD2 (5 bases). The CDR3 runs 13 residues. V was trimmed by 3 bases and J by 6 bases, leaving 8 bases between them. Germline CDR1 and CDR2: WNHNN and SYGVQD (reference sequence).

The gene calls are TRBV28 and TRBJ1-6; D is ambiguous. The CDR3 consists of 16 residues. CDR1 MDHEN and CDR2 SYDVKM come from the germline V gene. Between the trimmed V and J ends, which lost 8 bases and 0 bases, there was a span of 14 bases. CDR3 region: CASLLRLNSYNSPLHF. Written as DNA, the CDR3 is TGTGCCAGCCTCCTGCGGCTGAACTCCTATAATTCACCCCTCCACTTT. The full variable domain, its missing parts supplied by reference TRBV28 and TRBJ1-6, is DVKVTQSSRYLVKRTGEKVFLECVQDMDHENMFWYRQDPGLGLRLIYFSYDVKMKEKGDIPEGYSVSREKKERFSLILESASTNQTSMYLCASLLRLNSYNSPLHFGNGTRLTVT.

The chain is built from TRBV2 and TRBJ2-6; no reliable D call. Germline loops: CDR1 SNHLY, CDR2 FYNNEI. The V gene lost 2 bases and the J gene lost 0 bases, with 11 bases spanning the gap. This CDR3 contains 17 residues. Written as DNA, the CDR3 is TGTGCCAGCAGTGAATACCAAGCTCACTCTGGGGCCAACGTCCTGACTTTC. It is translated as CASSEYQAHSGANVLTF.

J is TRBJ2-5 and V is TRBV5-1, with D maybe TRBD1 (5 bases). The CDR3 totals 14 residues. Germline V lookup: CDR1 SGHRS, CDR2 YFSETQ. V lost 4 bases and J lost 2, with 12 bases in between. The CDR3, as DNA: TGCGCCAGCAGCCAGGGCAGCCAACAAGAGACCCAGTACTTC. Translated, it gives CASSQGSQQETQYF. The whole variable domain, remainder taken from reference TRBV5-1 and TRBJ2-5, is KAGVTQTPRYLIKTRGQQVTLSCSPISGHRSVSWYQQTPGQGLQFLFEYFSETQRNKGNFPGRFSGRQFSNSRSEMNVSTLELGDSALYLCASSQGSQQETQYFGPGTRLLVL.